This TCR beta chain was recovered during a study of cytomegalovirus exposure and HLA in healthy donors. The CDR3 has 12 amino acids. Germline-derived CDR1 and CDR2 are MGHRA and YSYEKL. V was clipped by 0 bases and J by 8 bases, with 5 bases between them. Primers for the PCR totalled 60 Vbeta and 13 Jbeta. Only in-frame clones appear in the TCRdb table, and some are missing; sequencing was by immunoSEQ multiplex PCR. Of approximately 130,000 clones detected, over 70% appear once; the ten largest clones hold roughly 1.9%. The sequencing input was PBMCs. The chain is built from TRBV4-1 and TRBJ2-1; no reliable D call. This sequence originates from a woman in her 40s in good health and CMV-seronegative. The CDR3 region is CASSQDTDEQFF. The CDR3 DNA reads as TGCGCCAGCAGCCAAGATACTGATGAGCAGTTCTTC.